The rows below give T cell receptor beta chains drawn from one sample of a study of PD-1 blockade in classical Hodgkin lymphoma. TCRdb's table, derived via immunoSEQ multiplex PCR, lists solely in-frame clones and lacks some. This table has thousands of clones, almost 80% appearing once. The specimen comprised CD4+ T cells from blood, sampled at baseline. These receptor sequences come from a human donor with classical Hodgkin lymphoma. The CDR3 runs from the conserved cysteine through the conserved F or W. D genes are given only for firm matches. Clone size is not always given. Where it is, it says once, few, many or a class for expanded clones.

j_gene: TRBJ1-2
d_gene: TRBD1
abundance: -
v_gene: TRBV18
CDR3nt: TGTGCCAGCTCAGAGGACAGGGGGTCCTATGGCTACACCTTC
CDR3aa: CASSEDRGSYGYTF

j_gene: TRBJ2-7
d_gene: TRBD1
abundance: few
v_gene: TRBV5-1
CDR3nt: TGCGCCAGCAGCTTGGTGGGACAGGGAACAGGCGAGCAGTACTTC
CDR3aa: CASSLVGQGTGEQYF

j_gene: TRBJ1-1
d_gene: -
abundance: -
v_gene: TRBV5-1
CDR3nt: TGCGCCAGCAGCGGCGGGGCATGGACTGAAGCTTTCTTT
CDR3aa: CASSGGAWTEAFF

j_gene: TRBJ2-3
d_gene: -
abundance: -
v_gene: TRBV15
CDR3nt: TGTGCCACCCCCCAGAACGGGAGATGCACAGATACGCAGTATTTT
CDR3aa: CATPQNGRCTDTQYF

j_gene: TRBJ2-7
d_gene: -
abundance: few
v_gene: TRBV14
CDR3nt: TGTGCCAGCAGAGAAGAAGGGTTCCACGAGCAGTACTTC
CDR3aa: CASREEGFHEQYF

j_gene: TRBJ1-4
d_gene: -
abundance: -
v_gene: TRBV2
CDR3nt: TGTGCCAGCAGCGTTTTGACGGGGGGAAATGAAAAACTGTTTTTT
CDR3aa: CASSVLTGGNEKLFF

j_gene: TRBJ1-5
d_gene: TRBD1
abundance: -
v_gene: TRBV19
CDR3nt: TGTGCCAGTAGTATATTAGGCGGACAGGGGAGAAGGGAAGGGCAGCCCCAGCATTTT
CDR3aa: CASSILGGQGRREGQPQHF

j_gene: TRBJ1-4
d_gene: -
abundance: -
v_gene: TRBV4-1
CDR3nt: TGCGCCAGCAGCCAAGATTTTGGACAGTGGGATGAAAAACTGTTTTTT
CDR3aa: CASSQDFGQWDEKLFF

j_gene: TRBJ2-2
d_gene: TRBD2
abundance: -
v_gene: TRBV4-1
CDR3nt: TGCGCCAGCAGCCATTTTCAACCCTCTAGCGGGAGTACCGGGGAGCTGTTTTTT
CDR3aa: CASSHFQPSSGSTGELFF

j_gene: TRBJ2-3
d_gene: -
abundance: -
v_gene: TRBV28
CDR3nt: TGTGCCACCAAGGGACCGGGGACCCACACAGATACGCAGTATTTT
CDR3aa: CATKGPGTHTDTQYF

j_gene: TRBJ2-7
d_gene: TRBD1
abundance: -
v_gene: TRBV29-1
CDR3nt: TGCAGCGTAGCCGGGACAGGGATTGACGAGCAGTACTTC
CDR3aa: CSVAGTGIDEQYF

j_gene: TRBJ2-1
d_gene: -
abundance: -
v_gene: TRBV6-5
CDR3nt: TGTGCCAGCAGTACAGGATGGAGACTCAATGAGCAGTTCTTC
CDR3aa: CASSTGWRLNEQFF

j_gene: TRBJ2-5
d_gene: -
abundance: -
v_gene: TRBV6-1
CDR3nt: TGTGCCAGCAGGGACCTGGGAGAGACCCAGTACTTC
CDR3aa: CASRDLGETQYF

j_gene: TRBJ2-6
d_gene: TRBD2
abundance: -
v_gene: TRBV10-3
CDR3nt: TGTGCCCTTCGGGGGGCTGGGGCCAACGTCCTGACTTTC
CDR3aa: CALRGAGANVLTF

j_gene: TRBJ2-1
d_gene: TRBD2
abundance: few
v_gene: TRBV5-1
CDR3nt: TGCGCCAGCAGCGGCGGAGCCCTGGGGGGACTAGCATTCTTC
CDR3aa: CASSGGALGGLAFF

j_gene: TRBJ2-3
d_gene: TRBD2
abundance: -
v_gene: TRBV2
CDR3nt: TGTGCCAGCAGAGGACTAGCGGGAGTTGCAGATACGCAGTATTTT
CDR3aa: CASRGLAGVADTQYF

j_gene: TRBJ2-7
d_gene: TRBD1
abundance: -
v_gene: TRBV4-1
CDR3nt: TGCGCCAGCAGCCTCCGGGACAGGGACGAGCAGTACTTC
CDR3aa: CASSLRDRDEQYF

j_gene: TRBJ2-5
d_gene: TRBD2
abundance: -
v_gene: TRBV28
CDR3nt: TGTGCCAGCAGTTTACCTGGACTAGCGGGAGTACGGGAGACCCAGTACTTC
CDR3aa: CASSLPGLAGVRETQYF

j_gene: TRBJ2-1
d_gene: TRBD1
abundance: -
v_gene: TRBV15
CDR3nt: TGTGCCACCAGCATCGGGACAGGGGGTCAGTATGAGCAGTTCTTC
CDR3aa: CATSIGTGGQYEQFF

j_gene: TRBJ2-7
d_gene: TRBD1
abundance: -
v_gene: TRBV28
CDR3nt: TGTGCCAGCAGTTCGACAGGGCGGTACGAGCAGTACTTC
CDR3aa: CASSSTGRYEQYF

j_gene: TRBJ2-2
d_gene: -
abundance: -
v_gene: TRBV7-9
CDR3nt: TGTGCCAGCAGCCCCCGGTGGGGGTCCGGGGAGCTGTTTTTT
CDR3aa: CASSPRWGSGELFF

j_gene: TRBJ2-3
d_gene: TRBD2
abundance: few
v_gene: TRBV6-1
CDR3nt: TGTGCCAGCGAGATACTAGCGGCCCCAACTCGATCGCAGTATTTT
CDR3aa: CASEILAAPTRSQYF

j_gene: TRBJ2-7
d_gene: TRBD2
abundance: -
v_gene: TRBV29-1
CDR3nt: TGCAGCGTCGCGACTAGCGGGAGCTCCTACGAGCAGTACTTC
CDR3aa: CSVATSGSSYEQYF

j_gene: TRBJ1-5
d_gene: -
abundance: -
v_gene: TRBV6-1
CDR3nt: TGTGCCAGCAGTCTTCAAGATCAGCCCCAGCATTTT
CDR3aa: CASSLQDQPQHF

j_gene: TRBJ2-1
d_gene: TRBD1
abundance: -
v_gene: TRBV28
CDR3nt: TGTGCCAGCAGTTCGGACAGGGTCTACTACAATGAGCAGTTCTTC
CDR3aa: CASSSDRVYYNEQFF

j_gene: TRBJ1-5
d_gene: TRBD1
abundance: -
v_gene: TRBV5-6
CDR3nt: TGTGCCAGCAGCGTGGGACAGGGACGTCAGCCCCAGCATTTT
CDR3aa: CASSVGQGRQPQHF

j_gene: TRBJ2-7
d_gene: TRBD1
abundance: -
v_gene: TRBV19
CDR3nt: TGTGCCAGTAGCCAGGGGGCAAGCTCCTACGAGCAGTACTTC
CDR3aa: CASSQGASSYEQYF

j_gene: TRBJ2-7
d_gene: -
abundance: -
v_gene: TRBV30
CDR3nt: TGTGCCTGGAGTGTCGGGGACGAGCAGTACTTC
CDR3aa: CAWSVGDEQYF

j_gene: TRBJ2-5
d_gene: -
abundance: -
v_gene: TRBV10-3
CDR3nt: TGTGCCATCAGTGGAACAGGACCTATGGGTGAGACCCAGTACTTC
CDR3aa: CAISGTGPMGETQYF

j_gene: TRBJ2-3
d_gene: -
abundance: -
v_gene: TRBV7-9
CDR3nt: TGTGCCAGCAGCTTAGCCTTGTCTAGCACAGATACGCAGTATTTT
CDR3aa: CASSLALSSTDTQYF

j_gene: TRBJ2-1
d_gene: TRBD2
abundance: -
v_gene: TRBV10-1
CDR3nt: TGCGCCAGCTCAGGAGGTACTAGCGGCCACAATGAGCAGTTCTTC
CDR3aa: CASSGGTSGHNEQFF

j_gene: TRBJ2-1
d_gene: -
abundance: -
v_gene: TRBV6-1
CDR3nt: TGTGCCAGCAGTGCGCAGACAGTACAGTTCTTC
CDR3aa: CASSAQTVQFF

j_gene: TRBJ2-7
d_gene: -
abundance: few
v_gene: TRBV19
CDR3nt: TGTGCCAGTAGTAAGGCCGTGCAGCCCTACGAGCAGTACTTC
CDR3aa: CASSKAVQPYEQYF

j_gene: TRBJ2-7
d_gene: -
abundance: -
v_gene: TRBV20-1
CDR3nt: TGCAGTGCTACCGACTACGAGCAGTACTTC
CDR3aa: CSATDYEQYF

j_gene: TRBJ1-2
d_gene: TRBD1
abundance: -
v_gene: TRBV5-8
CDR3nt: TGTGCCAGCAGTACCCCAATCGGGACAGGGGTCTATGGCTACACCTTC
CDR3aa: CASSTPIGTGVYGYTF